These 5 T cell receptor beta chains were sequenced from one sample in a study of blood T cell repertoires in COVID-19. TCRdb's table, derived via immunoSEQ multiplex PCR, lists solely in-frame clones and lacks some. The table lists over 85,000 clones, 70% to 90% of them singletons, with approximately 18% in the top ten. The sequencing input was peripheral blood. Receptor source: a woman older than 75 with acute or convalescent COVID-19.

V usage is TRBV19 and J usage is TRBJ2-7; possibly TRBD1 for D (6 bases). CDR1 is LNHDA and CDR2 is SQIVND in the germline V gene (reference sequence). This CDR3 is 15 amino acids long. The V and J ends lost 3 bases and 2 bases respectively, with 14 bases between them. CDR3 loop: CASSMLPGQTYEQYF. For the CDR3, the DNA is TGTGCCAGTAGTATGCTTCCCGGACAGACCTACGAGCAGTACTTC.

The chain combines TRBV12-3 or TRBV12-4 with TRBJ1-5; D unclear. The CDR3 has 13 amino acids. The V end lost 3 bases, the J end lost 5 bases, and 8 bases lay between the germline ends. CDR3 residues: CASSFWGDQPQHF. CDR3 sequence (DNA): TGTGCCAGCAGTTTTTGGGGAGATCAGCCCCAGCATTTT.

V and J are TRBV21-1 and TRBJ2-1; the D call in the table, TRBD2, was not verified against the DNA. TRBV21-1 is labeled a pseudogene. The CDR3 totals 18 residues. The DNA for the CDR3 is TGTGCCAGCAGCAAACCACGACTAGCGGGGGGACTACACAATGAGCAGTTCTTC. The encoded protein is CASSKPRLAGGLHNEQFF.

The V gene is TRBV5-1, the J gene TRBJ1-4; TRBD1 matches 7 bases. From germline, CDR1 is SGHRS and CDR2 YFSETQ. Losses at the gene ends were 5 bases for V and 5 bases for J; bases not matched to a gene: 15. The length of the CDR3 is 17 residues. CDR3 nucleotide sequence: TGCGCCAGCAGACTAAGTTCCCCGACAGGGAAGAATGAAAAACTGTTTTTT. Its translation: CASRLSSPTGKNEKLFF.

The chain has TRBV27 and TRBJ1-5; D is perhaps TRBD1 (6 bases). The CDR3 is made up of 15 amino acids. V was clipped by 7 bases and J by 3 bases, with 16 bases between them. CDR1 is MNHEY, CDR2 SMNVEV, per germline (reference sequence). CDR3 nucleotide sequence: TGTGCCAGCAAGATACACCGGGACAACAATCAGCCCCAGCATTTT. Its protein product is CASKIHRDNNQPQHF.